This T cell receptor beta chain came from a study of human T cells and chemical hapten exposure. Unfractionated whole blood yielded total RNA. From germline, CDR1 is MNHEY and CDR2 SVGAGI. The length of the CDR3 is 15 residues. V was pared by 8 bases and J by 2 bases, with 16 bases between. It was the library that attached unique molecular identifiers to individual cDNA molecules. TCRdb fed the reads into MiXCR, producing one record per CDR3 protein. The table shows several hundred distinct CDR3 sequences, with approximately 96% occurring only once. This chain uses TRBV6-5 with TRBJ1-5; a possible D gene is TRBD1 (5 bases). The sample taken for sequencing was whole blood. The source of this sequence is a human donor who had alopecia or was a healthy volunteer (not recorded which). Some clones in this sample may be carry-over from other donors' samples. This table probably holds off-target reads from a library built for another chain. The CDR3 protein is CASALRRDGNQPQHF. Here the CDR3 DNA reads TGTGCCAGCGCCCTACGCCGGGACGGCAATCAGCCCCAGCATTTT.